This T cell receptor beta chain was obtained from a study of T cells in Graves' hyperthyroidism and ophthalmopathy. Investigators excluded patients with uncontrolled infection, other autoimmune disease, pregnancy or lactation. The count of this clonotype is one. RNA transcripts were the template for amplifying TCR beta CDR3 regions. First-round RT-PCR targeting the TCR CDR3 was performed with the HTBI primer set. TCRdb reprocessed the multiplex PCR reads via MiXCR and lists one record per CDR3 protein. The profile covers about 360,000 distinct CDR3 sequences, with more than 20% appearing a single time and about 70% taken by the ten largest. The CDR3 totals 16 residues. V lost 0 bases to trimming and J lost 0 bases, with 8 bases between them. The germline CDR1 and CDR2 sequences are LGHNA and YNFKEQ.

This chain connects TRBV4-2 to TRBJ1-4; D unresolved. The sequence was obtained from a man aged 50 to 59 with Graves' hyperthyroidism. The sample was blood. CDR3: CASSQEATPTNEKLFF. CDR3 sequence (DNA): TGTGCCAGCAGCCAAGAAGCCACGCCAACTAATGAAAAACTGTTTTTT.